This entry is about one T cell receptor beta chain. Study processing details: Estimation of nucleated cell counts was performed using reference gene primer amplification. Profiled with immunoSEQ multiplex PCR; TCRdb holds only in-frame clones, not every one. Clone size and the V and J calls come from that table; the DNA yielded D and trimming. The table includes 200,000 to 250,000 clones, roughly 86% detected once. The data belong to a study of blood T cell repertoires in COVID-19. At the level of the study: Italy, Spain and the United States were the sources of the convalescent and acute COVID-19 samples.

The sequenced sample was peripheral blood. The TCR comes from a woman of 80 years or more with COVID-19, enrolled during active disease.

The CDR3 region is CASSAGGTVFRAFF. In DNA, the CDR3 is TGCGCCAGCAGCGCGGGTGGTACAGTTTTTCGAGCTTTCTTT. The chain couples TRBV5-1 to TRBJ1-1; D gene uncertain. CDR1 SGHRS and CDR2 YFSETQ come from the germline V gene. The CDR3 consists of 14 residues. The ends were cut back, 4 bases at V and 10 bases at J, with 20 bases in the middle. Full variable domain (outside the CDR3, taken from reference TRBV5-1 and TRBJ1-1): KAGVTQTPRYLIKTRGQQVTLSCSPISGHRSVSWYQQTPGQGLQFLFEYFSETQRNKGNFPGRFSGRQFSNSRSEMNVSTLELGDSALYLCASSAGGTVFRAFFGQGTRLTVV.